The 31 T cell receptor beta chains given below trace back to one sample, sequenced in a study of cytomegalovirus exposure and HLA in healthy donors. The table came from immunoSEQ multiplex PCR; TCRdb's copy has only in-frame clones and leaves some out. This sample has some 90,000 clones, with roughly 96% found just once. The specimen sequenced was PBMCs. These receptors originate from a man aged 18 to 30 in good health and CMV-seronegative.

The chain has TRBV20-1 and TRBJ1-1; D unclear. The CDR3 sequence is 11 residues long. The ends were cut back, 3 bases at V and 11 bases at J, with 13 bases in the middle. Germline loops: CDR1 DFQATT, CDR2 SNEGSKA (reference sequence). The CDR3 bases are TGCAGTGCTAGTGAACCCTCGGGGGCTTTCTTT. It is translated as CSASEPSGAFF.

The CDR3 sequence is CASSERVGGYTF. CDR3 nucleotides: TGTGCCAGCAGTGAGAGGGTTGGGGGCTACACCTTC. The chain couples TRBV2 to TRBJ1-2; no clear D gene. In germline, CDR1 is SNHLY, CDR2 FYNNEI. The CDR3 spans 12 residues. Trimming stripped 3 bases from V and 8 bases from J, with 10 bases between.

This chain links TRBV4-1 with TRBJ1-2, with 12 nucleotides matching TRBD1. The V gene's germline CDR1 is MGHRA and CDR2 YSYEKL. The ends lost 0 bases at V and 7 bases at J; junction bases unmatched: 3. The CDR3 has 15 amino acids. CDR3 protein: CASSQEGTGGLGYTF. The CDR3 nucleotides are TGCGCCAGCAGCCAAGAAGGGACAGGGGGCCTTGGCTACACCTTC.

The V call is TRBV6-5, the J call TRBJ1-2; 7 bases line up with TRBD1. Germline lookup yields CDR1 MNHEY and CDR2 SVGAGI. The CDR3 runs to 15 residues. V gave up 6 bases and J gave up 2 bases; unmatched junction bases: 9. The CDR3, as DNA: TGTGCCAGCAGCCCACCCGCGGGACAGAACTATGGCTACACCTTC. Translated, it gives CASSPPAGQNYGYTF.

As DNA, the CDR3 is TGCGCCAGCAGCCAAGAGGGCAGTCTATTAGCTAACTATGGCTACACCTTC. Its translation: CASSQEGSLLANYGYTF. This sequence joins TRBV4-3 and TRBJ1-2; D is ambiguous. In germline, CDR1 is LGHNA, CDR2 YSLEER. Trimming took off 0 bases at V and 0 bases at J, with 14 bases between the two ends. The CDR3 totals 17 residues.

The CDR3 nucleotides read TGTGCCTGGAAAATGGGGACTAGCGGGAGGGCTAGAGATACGCAGTATTTT. It is translated as CAWKMGTSGRARDTQYF. The rearrangement uses TRBV30 and TRBJ2-3; 16 positions match TRBD2. CDR1 is GTSNPN, CDR2 SVGIG, per germline (reference sequence). V gave up 4 bases and J gave up 5 bases; unmatched junction bases: 9. CDR3 length: 17 residues.

The CDR3 region has the DNA TGTGCCAGCAGCTTAAGCCAGGGCGCGGACACCGGGGAGCTGTTTTTT. The encoded protein is CASSLSQGADTGELFF. The chain is built from TRBV7-6 and TRBJ2-2; possible D gene TRBD1, 5 bases. Between the trimmed V and J ends, which lost 2 bases and 3 bases, there was a span of 13 bases. This CDR3 region has 16 residues. Germline V CDR1 and CDR2: SGHVS, FNYEAQ.

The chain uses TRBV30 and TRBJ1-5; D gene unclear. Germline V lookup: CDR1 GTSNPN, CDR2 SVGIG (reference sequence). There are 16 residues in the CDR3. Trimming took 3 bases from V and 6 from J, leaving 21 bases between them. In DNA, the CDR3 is TGTGCCTGGAGCCAGTCCTTTGGGCCCGGAACTCAGCCCCAGCATTTT. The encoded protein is CAWSQSFGPGTQPQHF. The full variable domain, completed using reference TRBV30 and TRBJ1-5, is SQTIHQWPATLVQPVGSPLSLECTVEGTSNPNLYWYRQAAGRGLQLLFYSVGIGQISSEVPQNLSASRPQDRQFILSSKKLLLSDSGFYLCAWSQSFGPGTQPQHFGDGTRLSIL.

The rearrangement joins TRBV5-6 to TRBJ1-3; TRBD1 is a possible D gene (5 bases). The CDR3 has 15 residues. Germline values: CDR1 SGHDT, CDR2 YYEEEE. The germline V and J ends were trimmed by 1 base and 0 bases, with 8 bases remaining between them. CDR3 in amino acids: CASSLSGISGNTIYF. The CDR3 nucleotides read TGTGCCAGCAGCTTGTCAGGGATCTCTGGAAACACCATATATTTT.

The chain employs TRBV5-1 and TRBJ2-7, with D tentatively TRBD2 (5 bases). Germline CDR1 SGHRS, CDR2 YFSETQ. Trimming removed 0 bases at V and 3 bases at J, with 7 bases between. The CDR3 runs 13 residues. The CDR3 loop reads CASSLVLDYEQYF. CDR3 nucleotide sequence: TGCGCCAGCAGCTTGGTACTAGACTACGAGCAGTACTTC.

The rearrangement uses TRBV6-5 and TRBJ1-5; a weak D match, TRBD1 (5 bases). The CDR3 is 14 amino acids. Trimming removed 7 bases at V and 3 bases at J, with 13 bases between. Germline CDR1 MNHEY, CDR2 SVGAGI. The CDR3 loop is CASKADRNNQPQHF. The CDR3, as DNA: TGTGCCAGCAAAGCTGACAGAAACAATCAGCCCCAGCATTTT.

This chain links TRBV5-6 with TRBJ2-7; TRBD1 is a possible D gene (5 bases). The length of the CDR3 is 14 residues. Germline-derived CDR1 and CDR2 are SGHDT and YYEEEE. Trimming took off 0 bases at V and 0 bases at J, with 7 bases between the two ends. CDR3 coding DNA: TGTGCCAGCAGCTTGGGACAGTTCTCCTACGAGCAGTACGTC. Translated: CASSLGQFSYEQYV.

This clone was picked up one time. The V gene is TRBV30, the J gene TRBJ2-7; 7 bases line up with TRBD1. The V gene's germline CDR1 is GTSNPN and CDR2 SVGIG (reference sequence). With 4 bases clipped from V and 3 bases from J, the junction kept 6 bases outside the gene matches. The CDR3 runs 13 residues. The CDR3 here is CAWNRGDIYEQYV. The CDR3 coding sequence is TGTGCCTGGAACAGGGGAGATATCTACGAGCAGTACGTC.

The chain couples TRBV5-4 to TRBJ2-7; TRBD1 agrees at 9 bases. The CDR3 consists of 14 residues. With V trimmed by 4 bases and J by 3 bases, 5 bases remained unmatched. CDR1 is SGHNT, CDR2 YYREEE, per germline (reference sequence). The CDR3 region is CASSQGQGNYEQYV. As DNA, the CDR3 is TGTGCCAGCAGCCAGGGACAGGGTAACTACGAGCAGTACGTC.

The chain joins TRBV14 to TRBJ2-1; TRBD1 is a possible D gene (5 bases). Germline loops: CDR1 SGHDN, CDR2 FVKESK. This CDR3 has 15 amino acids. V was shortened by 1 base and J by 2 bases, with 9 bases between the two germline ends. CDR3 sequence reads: CASSQGTLPYNEQFF. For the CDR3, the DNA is TGTGCCAGCAGCCAAGGGACACTTCCCTACAATGAGCAGTTCTTC.

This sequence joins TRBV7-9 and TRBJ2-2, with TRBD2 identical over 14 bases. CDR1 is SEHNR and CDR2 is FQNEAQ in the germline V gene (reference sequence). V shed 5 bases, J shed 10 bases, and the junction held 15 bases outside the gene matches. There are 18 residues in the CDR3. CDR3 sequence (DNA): TGTGCCAGCAGCGGATTACCGGGACTAGCGGGAGCCCCGTTGGAGCTGTTTTTT. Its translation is CASSGLPGLAGAPLELFF.

CDR3: CASSLGGLVTGELFF. CDR3 in DNA: TGCGCCAGCAGCTTGGGGGGACTAGTAACCGGGGAGCTGTTTTTT. The chain uses TRBV5-1 and TRBJ2-2, with 8 bases that match TRBD2. V shed 0 bases, J shed 5 bases, and the junction held 3 bases outside the gene matches. The CDR3 is made up of 15 amino acids. Germline V CDR1 and CDR2: SGHRS, YFSETQ. Drawing the rest from reference TRBV5-1 and TRBJ2-2, the complete variable domain is KAGVTQTPRYLIKTRGQQVTLSCSPISGHRSVSWYQQTPGQGLQFLFEYFSETQRNKGNFPGRFSGRQFSNSRSEMNVSTLELGDSALYLCASSLGGLVTGELFFGEGSRLTVL.

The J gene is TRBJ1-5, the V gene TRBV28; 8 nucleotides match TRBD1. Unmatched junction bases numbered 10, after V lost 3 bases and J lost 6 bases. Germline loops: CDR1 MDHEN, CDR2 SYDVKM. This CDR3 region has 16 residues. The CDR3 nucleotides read TGTGCCAGCAGTTTGGAAGGCAGGGGGCACACTCAGCCCCAGCATTTT. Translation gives CASSLEGRGHTQPQHF.

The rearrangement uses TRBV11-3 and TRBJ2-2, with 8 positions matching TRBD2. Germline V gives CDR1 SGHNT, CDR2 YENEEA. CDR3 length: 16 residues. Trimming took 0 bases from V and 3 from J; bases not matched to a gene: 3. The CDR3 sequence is CASSLEGTRDTGELFF. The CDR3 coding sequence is TGTGCCAGCAGCTTAGAGGGGACTAGGGACACCGGGGAGCTGTTTTTT.

CDR3 amino acids: CASSEIGRGSSGNTIYF. CDR3 sequence (DNA): TGTGCCAGCAGTGAAATTGGGCGGGGGTCCTCTGGAAACACCATATATTTT. The chain employs TRBV25-1 and TRBJ1-3; D is possibly TRBD1 (5 bases). From germline, CDR1 is MGHDK and CDR2 SYGVNS. CDR3 size: 17 residues. V was trimmed by 2 bases and J by 0 bases, leaving 14 bases between them.

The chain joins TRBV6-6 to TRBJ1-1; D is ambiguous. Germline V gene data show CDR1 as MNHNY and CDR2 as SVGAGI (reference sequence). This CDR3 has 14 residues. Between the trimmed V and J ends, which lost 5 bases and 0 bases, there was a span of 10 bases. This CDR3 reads CASSDISMNTEAFF. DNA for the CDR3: TGTGCCAGCAGTGACATTTCCATGAACACTGAAGCTTTCTTT.

CDR3 coding DNA: TGTGCCAGCAGCTTGGTAGCGGCCAAAAACATTCAGTACTTC. Its protein product is CASSLVAAKNIQYF. V is TRBV5-6 and J is TRBJ2-4; tentatively, D is TRBD2 (5 bases). The germline V gene encodes CDR1 SGHDT and CDR2 YYEEEE. This CDR3 is built from 14 residues. The V end lost 0 bases, the J end lost 1 base, and 5 bases lay between the germline ends.

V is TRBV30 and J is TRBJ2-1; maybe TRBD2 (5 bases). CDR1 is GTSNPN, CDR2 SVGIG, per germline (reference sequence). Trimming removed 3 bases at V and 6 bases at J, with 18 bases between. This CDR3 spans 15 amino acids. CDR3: CAWRVAGSPFNEQFF. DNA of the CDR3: TGTGCCTGGAGGGTTGCGGGTAGCCCCTTCAATGAGCAGTTCTTC.

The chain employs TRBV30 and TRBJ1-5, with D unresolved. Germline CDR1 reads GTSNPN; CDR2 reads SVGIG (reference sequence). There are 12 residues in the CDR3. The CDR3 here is CGVGEGNQPQHF. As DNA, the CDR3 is TGTGGGGTCGGGGAAGGCAATCAGCCCCAGCATTTT.

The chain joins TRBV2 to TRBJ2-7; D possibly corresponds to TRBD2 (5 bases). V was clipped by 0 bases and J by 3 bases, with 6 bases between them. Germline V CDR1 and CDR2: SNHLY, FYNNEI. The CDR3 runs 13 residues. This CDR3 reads CASSEAGVYEQYF. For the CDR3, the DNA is TGTGCCAGCAGTGAAGCGGGAGTCTACGAGCAGTACTTC.

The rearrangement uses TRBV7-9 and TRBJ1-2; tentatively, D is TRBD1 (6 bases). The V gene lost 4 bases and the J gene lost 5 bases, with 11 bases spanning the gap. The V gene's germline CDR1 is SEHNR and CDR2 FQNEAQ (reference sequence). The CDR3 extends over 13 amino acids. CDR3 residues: CASSSLDSYGYTF. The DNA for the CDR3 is TGTGCCAGCAGCTCCTTGGACAGTTATGGCTACACCTTC.

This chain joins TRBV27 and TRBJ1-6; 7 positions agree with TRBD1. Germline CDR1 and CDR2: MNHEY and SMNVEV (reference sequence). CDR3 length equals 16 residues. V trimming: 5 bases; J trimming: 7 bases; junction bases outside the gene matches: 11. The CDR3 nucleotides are TGTGCCAGCAGTCTTCCGAACAGGGGATTAAATTCACCCCTCCACTTT. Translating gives CASSLPNRGLNSPLHF.

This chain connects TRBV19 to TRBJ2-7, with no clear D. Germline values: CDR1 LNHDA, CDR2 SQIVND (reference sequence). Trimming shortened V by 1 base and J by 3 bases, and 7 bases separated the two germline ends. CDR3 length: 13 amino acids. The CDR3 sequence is CASSIGPNYEQYV. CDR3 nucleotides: TGTGCCAGTAGTATAGGTCCCAACTACGAGCAGTACGTC.

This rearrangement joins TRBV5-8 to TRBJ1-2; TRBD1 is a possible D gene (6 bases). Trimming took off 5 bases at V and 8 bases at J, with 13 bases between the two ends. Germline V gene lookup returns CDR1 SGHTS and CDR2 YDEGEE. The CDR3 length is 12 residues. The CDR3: CASRHGRGGYTF. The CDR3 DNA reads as TGTGCCAGCAGACACGGCAGGGGCGGCTACACCTTC.

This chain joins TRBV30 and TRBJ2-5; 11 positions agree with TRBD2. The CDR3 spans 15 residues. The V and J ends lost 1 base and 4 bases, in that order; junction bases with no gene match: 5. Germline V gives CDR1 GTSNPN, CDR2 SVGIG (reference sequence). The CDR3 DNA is TGTGCCTGGAGTGAAGTTAGCGGGAGGGGAGAGACCCAGTACTTC. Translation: CAWSEVSGRGETQYF.

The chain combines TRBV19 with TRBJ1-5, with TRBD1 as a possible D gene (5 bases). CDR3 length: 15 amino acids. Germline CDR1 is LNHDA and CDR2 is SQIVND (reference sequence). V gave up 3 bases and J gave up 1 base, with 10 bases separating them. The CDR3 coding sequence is TGTGCCAGTAGTATTGACCGGGGGAGCAATCAGCCCCAGCATTTT. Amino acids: CASSIDRGSNQPQHF. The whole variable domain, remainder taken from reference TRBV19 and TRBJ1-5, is DGGITQSPKYLFRKEGQNVTLSCEQNLNHDAMYWYRQDPGQGLRLIYYSQIVNDFQKGDIAEGYSVSREKKESFPLTVTSAQKNPTAFYLCASSIDRGSNQPQHFGDGTRLSIL.